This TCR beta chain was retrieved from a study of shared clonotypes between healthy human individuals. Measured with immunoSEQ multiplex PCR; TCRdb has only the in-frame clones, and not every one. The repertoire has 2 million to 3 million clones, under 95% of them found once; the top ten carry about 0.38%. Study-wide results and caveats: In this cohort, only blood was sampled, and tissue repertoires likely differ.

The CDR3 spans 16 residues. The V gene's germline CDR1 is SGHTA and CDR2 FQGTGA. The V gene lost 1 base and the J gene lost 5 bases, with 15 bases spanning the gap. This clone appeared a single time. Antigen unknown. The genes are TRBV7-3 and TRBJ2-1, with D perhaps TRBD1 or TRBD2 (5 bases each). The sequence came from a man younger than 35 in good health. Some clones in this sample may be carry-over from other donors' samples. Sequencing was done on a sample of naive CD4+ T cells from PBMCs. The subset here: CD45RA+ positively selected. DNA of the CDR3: TGTGCCAGCAGCTTAAGGAATTGGGACCATGACAATGAGCAGTTCTTC. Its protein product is CASSLRNWDHDNEQFF.